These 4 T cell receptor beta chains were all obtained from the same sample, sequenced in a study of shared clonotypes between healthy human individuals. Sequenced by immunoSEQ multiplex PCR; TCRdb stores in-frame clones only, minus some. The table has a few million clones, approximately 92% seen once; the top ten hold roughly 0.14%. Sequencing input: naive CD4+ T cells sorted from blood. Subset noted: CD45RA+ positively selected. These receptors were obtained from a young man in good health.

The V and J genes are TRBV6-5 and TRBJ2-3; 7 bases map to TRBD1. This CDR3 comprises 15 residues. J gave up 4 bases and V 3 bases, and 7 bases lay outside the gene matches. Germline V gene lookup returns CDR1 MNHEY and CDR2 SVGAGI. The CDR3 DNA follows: TGTGCCAGCAGTTATCGTATAACAGGGGCAGATACGCAGTATTTT. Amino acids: CASSYRITGADTQYF.

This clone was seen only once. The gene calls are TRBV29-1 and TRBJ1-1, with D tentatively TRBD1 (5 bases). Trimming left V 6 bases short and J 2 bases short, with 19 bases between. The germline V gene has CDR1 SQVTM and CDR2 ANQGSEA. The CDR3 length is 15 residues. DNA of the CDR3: TGCAGCGTCGCGGGGACGGATAACGCAAACACTGAAGCTTTCTTT. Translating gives CSVAGTDNANTEAFF.

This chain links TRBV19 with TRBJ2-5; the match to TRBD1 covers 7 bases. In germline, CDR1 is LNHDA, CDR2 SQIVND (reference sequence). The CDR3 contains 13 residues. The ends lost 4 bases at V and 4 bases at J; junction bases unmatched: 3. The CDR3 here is CASSTGQIETQYF. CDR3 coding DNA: TGTGCCAGTAGTACGGGACAGATAGAGACCCAGTACTTC.

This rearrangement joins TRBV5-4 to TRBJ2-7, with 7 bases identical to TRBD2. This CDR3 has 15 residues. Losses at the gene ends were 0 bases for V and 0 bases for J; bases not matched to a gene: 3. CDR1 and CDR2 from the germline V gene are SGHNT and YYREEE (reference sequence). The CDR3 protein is CASSLASGPSYEQYF. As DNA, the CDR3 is TGTGCCAGCAGCTTGGCTAGCGGTCCCTCCTACGAGCAGTACTTC.